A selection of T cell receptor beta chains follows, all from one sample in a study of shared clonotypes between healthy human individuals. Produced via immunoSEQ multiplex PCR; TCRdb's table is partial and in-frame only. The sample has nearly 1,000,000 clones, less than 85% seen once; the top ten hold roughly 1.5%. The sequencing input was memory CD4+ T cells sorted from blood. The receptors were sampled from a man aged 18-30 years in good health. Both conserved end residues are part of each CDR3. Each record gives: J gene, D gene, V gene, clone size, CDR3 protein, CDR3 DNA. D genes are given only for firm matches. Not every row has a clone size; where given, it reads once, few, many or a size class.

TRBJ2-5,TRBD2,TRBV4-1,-,CASSQESGGGGVETQYF,TGCGCCAGCAGCCAAGAATCCGGTGGCGGGGGGGTCGAGACCCAGTACTTC
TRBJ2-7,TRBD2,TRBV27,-,CASSFRVGGLQNEQYF,TGTGCCAGCAGTTTTCGGGTGGGAGGGTTACAGAACGAGCAGTACTTC
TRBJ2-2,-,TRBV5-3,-,CARTTGELFF,TGTGCCAGAACCACCGGGGAGCTGTTTTTT
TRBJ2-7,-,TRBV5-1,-,CASSPGLSSYEQYF,TGCGCCAGCAGTCCTGGATTGAGCTCCTACGAGCAGTACTTC
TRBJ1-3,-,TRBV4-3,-,CASSQGSAGNTIYF,TGCGCCAGCAGCCAAGGTTCGGCTGGAAACACCATATATTTT
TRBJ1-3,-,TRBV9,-,CASSPRTLGLSGNTIYF,TGTGCCAGCAGCCCGCGAACCCTGGGGCTATCTGGAAACACCATATATTTT
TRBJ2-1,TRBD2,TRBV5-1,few,CASSAGGTSGDNEQFF,TGCGCCAGCAGCGCAGGAGGGACTAGCGGAGACAATGAGCAGTTCTTC
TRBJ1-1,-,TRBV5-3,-,CARSLGSRAFF,TGTGCCAGAAGCTTGGGATCTAGGGCTTTCTTT
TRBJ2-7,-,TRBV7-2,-,CASSLGGQPTNEQYF,TGTGCCAGCAGCTTAGGTGGACAGCCGACCAACGAGCAGTACTTC
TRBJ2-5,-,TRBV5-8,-,CASSLRASGHQETQYF,TGTGCCAGCAGCTTGCGTGCGTCAGGACACCAAGAGACCCAGTACTTC
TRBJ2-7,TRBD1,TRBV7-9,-,CASSLTGTGHYEQYF,TGTGCCAGCAGCTTAACCGGGACAGGCCACTACGAGCAGTACTTC
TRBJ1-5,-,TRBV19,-,CASTRRYDQPQHF,TGTGCCAGTACGAGGCGGTACGATCAGCCCCAGCATTTT
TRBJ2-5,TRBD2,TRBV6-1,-,CASSSGRGASETQYF,TGTGCCAGCAGCAGCGGGAGGGGGGCGTCGGAGACCCAGTACTTC
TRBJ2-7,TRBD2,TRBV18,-,CASRTSGYEQYF,TGTGCCAGTCGGACTAGCGGGTACGAGCAGTACTTC